This TCR beta chain was found in a study of T cell changes during pregnancy in multiple sclerosis. CDR3 length: 21 amino acids. Trimming shortened V by 4 bases and J by 0 bases, and 31 bases separated the two germline ends. CDR1 and CDR2 from the germline V gene are MDHEN and SYDVKM. Produced via immunoSEQ multiplex PCR; TCRdb's table is partial and in-frame only. The data hold tens of thousands of clones, with about nine tenths observed a single time. The source material was peripheral blood, sampled in the second trimester of pregnancy. The genes are TRBV28 and TRBJ2-7; D ambiguous. This receptor was identified in a female donor with multiple sclerosis, enrolled in a pregnancy study. CDR3 protein: CASSSPFTESLVLNPSYEQYF. The CDR3 bases are TGTGCCAGCAGTTCCCCTTTTACAGAATCCTTAGTACTGAACCCCTCCTACGAGCAGTACTTC. Full variable domain (rest looked up from reference TRBV28 and TRBJ2-7): DVKVTQSSRYLVKRTGEKVFLECVQDMDHENMFWYRQDPGLGLRLIYFSYDVKMKEKGDIPEGYSVSREKKERFSLILESASTNQTSMYLCASSSPFTESLVLNPSYEQYFGPGTRLTVT.